This T cell receptor beta chain appears in the sequencing data of a study of response to subunit inactivated influenza vaccine. Study results and limitations: Every seasonal influenza vaccination brings in few new T cells, the authors suggested.

One entry per CDR3 protein, called by TCRdb with MiXCR from the RT-PCR reads. The sample carries around 600,000 distinct CDR3 sequences, around 11% recorded once. There are a few counts of this clonotype. What it binds is unknown. The data were also submitted as part of a second study, on T cells expressing NK-cell markers. This second study notes: A 5'RACE template switching approach incorporating UMIs was used to make TCR beta cDNA. One of the eight sequenced donors was seronegative, whereas the other seven were HCMV-seropositive. An anti-gamma-delta TCR antibody confined sorting to alpha-beta TCR T cells across several of the experiments. There were a handful of donors in whom these clonotypes also led the CD3+CD56-NKG2C+ fraction.

The clonotype originates from a man in his fifties or sixties who received an inactivated influenza vaccine. The sequencing used PBMCs from blood, collected on the day of vaccination.

The CDR3 reads CASSQGRSSSYNEQFF. For the CDR3, the DNA is TGCGCCAGCAGCCAAGGAAGGAGTAGCTCCTACAATGAGCAGTTCTTC. V gene TRBV4-3 combines with J gene TRBJ2-1; D is unresolved. Germline values: CDR1 LGHNA, CDR2 YSLEER. There are 16 residues in the CDR3. Trimming removed 1 base from V and 0 bases from J, with 10 bases in between.